In this sample, the clone carrying this TCR beta chain turned up a few times. Primers for the PCR totalled 60 Vbeta and 13 Jbeta. TCRdb's table, derived via immunoSEQ multiplex PCR, lists solely in-frame clones and lacks some. The profile shows around 170,000 clones, 77% of them singletons. This record comes from a study of cytomegalovirus exposure and HLA in healthy donors. The CDR3 runs to 13 residues. V lost 5 bases and J 9 bases, leaving 14 bases between the germline ends. Germline CDR1 LNHDA, CDR2 SQIVND (reference sequence). The chain carries TRBV19 and TRBJ2-1; D is ambiguous. Specimen: PBMCs. This sequence originates from a man in his late teens or twenties in good health and CMV-seronegative. CDR3 DNA sequence: TGTGCCAGTAGTCCTAGGTCCGTTGGTGAGCAGTTCTTC. Translated, it gives CASSPRSVGEQFF.